This is a list of T cell receptor beta chains from one sample in a study of post-analysis software for immune sequencing data. MiXCR, run by TCRdb on the PCR reads, gives a single entry per CDR3 protein. The sample has roughly 200,000 distinct CDR3 sequences, about 30% seen once. Sequencing used blood. The origin of the receptors is a girl under 18 with multiple sclerosis. The CDR3 runs from the conserved cysteine through the conserved F or W. The D gene is left open where the match is weak. Clone sizes are given selectively: once, few, many, or a class where the clone is expanded.

clone size: NA
V gene: TRBV28
D gene: NA
J gene: TRBJ1-2
CDR3 protein: CASSPPNSVLDYGYTF
CDR3 DNA: TGTGCCAGCAGTCCCCCGAACTCCGTATTGGACTATGGCTACACCTTC

clone size: many
V gene: TRBV4-2
D gene: TRBD1
J gene: TRBJ2-1
CDR3 protein: CASSQDRGQGAFYNEQFF
CDR3 DNA: TGTGCCAGCAGCCAAGATCGAGGACAGGGGGCTTTCTACAATGAGCAGTTCTTC

clone size: NA
V gene: TRBV20-1
D gene: NA
J gene: TRBJ2-3
CDR3 protein: CSASGQVKTDTQYF
CDR3 DNA: TGCAGTGCTAGTGGACAAGTGAAGACAGATACGCAGTATTTT

clone size: NA
V gene: TRBV6-1
D gene: NA
J gene: TRBJ1-1
CDR3 protein: CASRAGRNTEAFF
CDR3 DNA: TGTGCCAGCAGGGCAGGCCGGAACACTGAAGCTTTCTTT

clone size: NA
V gene: TRBV28
D gene: NA
J gene: TRBJ2-1
CDR3 protein: CASSVSEERAYNEQFF
CDR3 DNA: TGTGCCAGCAGTGTATCGGAGGAGCGAGCCTACAATGAGCAGTTCTTC

clone size: few
V gene: TRBV28
D gene: NA
J gene: TRBJ1-5
CDR3 protein: CASRGGLVGQPQHF
CDR3 DNA: TGTGCCAGCAGGGGCGGGCTGGTGGGGCAGCCCCAGCATTTT

clone size: NA
V gene: TRBV10-3
D gene: TRBD1
J gene: TRBJ2-7
CDR3 protein: CAITHPGQSYEQYF
CDR3 DNA: TGTGCCATCACCCACCCGGGACAGTCCTACGAGCAGTACTTC

clone size: few
V gene: TRBV5-1
D gene: TRBD2
J gene: TRBJ2-5
CDR3 protein: CASSLLAGGNQETQYF
CDR3 DNA: TGCGCCAGCAGCCTCCTAGCGGGAGGGAACCAAGAGACCCAGTACTTC

clone size: once
V gene: TRBV20-1
D gene: NA
J gene: TRBJ2-7
CDR3 protein: CSALRGRTYEQYF
CDR3 DNA: TGCAGTGCCTTAAGGGGGAGAACCTACGAGCAGTACTTC

clone size: NA
V gene: TRBV29-1
D gene: NA
J gene: TRBJ2-5
CDR3 protein: CSVEIHEETRYF
CDR3 DNA: TGCAGCGTTGAAATCCACGAAGAGACCCGGTACTTC

clone size: few
V gene: TRBV5-8
D gene: TRBD2
J gene: TRBJ2-2
CDR3 protein: CASSLSGGELFF
CDR3 DNA: TGTGCCAGCAGCTTGTCGGGAGGAGAGCTGTTTTTT

clone size: NA
V gene: TRBV5-1
D gene: TRBD1
J gene: TRBJ2-1
CDR3 protein: CASRQGDEQFF
CDR3 DNA: TGCGCCAGCAGACAGGGGGATGAGCAGTTCTTC

clone size: many
V gene: TRBV12-3/TRBV12-4
D gene: NA
J gene: TRBJ1-2
CDR3 protein: CASSFMGGAWGYTF
CDR3 DNA: TGTGCCAGCAGTTTTATGGGGGGCGCCTGGGGCTACACCTTC

clone size: few
V gene: TRBV29-1
D gene: NA
J gene: TRBJ2-3
CDR3 protein: CSVDAPGENTQYF
CDR3 DNA: TGCAGCGTCGACGCACCCGGGGAGAATACGCAGTATTTT

clone size: NA
V gene: TRBV5-1
D gene: TRBD1
J gene: TRBJ1-2
CDR3 protein: CASSSLTGEDYGYTF
CDR3 DNA: TGCGCCAGCAGCTCCCTGACAGGGGAGGACTATGGCTACACCTTC

clone size: NA
V gene: TRBV4-1
D gene: NA
J gene: TRBJ1-5
CDR3 protein: CASSEGRYNRRNQPQHF
CDR3 DNA: TGCGCCAGCAGCGAAGGGAGATACAATCGGAGAAATCAGCCCCAGCATTTT

clone size: NA
V gene: TRBV6-6
D gene: TRBD1
J gene: TRBJ1-5
CDR3 protein: CANSETGTTGQPQHF
CDR3 DNA: TGTGCCAACAGTGAGACAGGGACAACGGGTCAGCCCCAGCATTTT

clone size: many
V gene: TRBV7-2
D gene: NA
J gene: TRBJ2-7
CDR3 protein: CASSRLGGGRIYEQYF
CDR3 DNA: TGTGCCAGCAGCCGTTTAGGGGGAGGGAGAATCTACGAGCAGTACTTC

clone size: NA
V gene: TRBV27
D gene: TRBD1
J gene: TRBJ1-2
CDR3 protein: CASSPGQGWGGYTF
CDR3 DNA: TGTGCCAGCAGCCCGGGACAGGGGTGGGGTGGCTACACCTTC

clone size: many
V gene: TRBV29-1
D gene: TRBD1
J gene: TRBJ1-2
CDR3 protein: CSVGQGQRGYTF
CDR3 DNA: TGCAGCGTCGGACAGGGCCAGCGCGGCTACACCTTC

clone size: NA
V gene: TRBV9
D gene: NA
J gene: TRBJ1-6
CDR3 protein: CASSARLGNSPLHF
CDR3 DNA: TGTGCCAGCAGCGCCCGGCTTGGTAATTCACCCCTCCACTTT